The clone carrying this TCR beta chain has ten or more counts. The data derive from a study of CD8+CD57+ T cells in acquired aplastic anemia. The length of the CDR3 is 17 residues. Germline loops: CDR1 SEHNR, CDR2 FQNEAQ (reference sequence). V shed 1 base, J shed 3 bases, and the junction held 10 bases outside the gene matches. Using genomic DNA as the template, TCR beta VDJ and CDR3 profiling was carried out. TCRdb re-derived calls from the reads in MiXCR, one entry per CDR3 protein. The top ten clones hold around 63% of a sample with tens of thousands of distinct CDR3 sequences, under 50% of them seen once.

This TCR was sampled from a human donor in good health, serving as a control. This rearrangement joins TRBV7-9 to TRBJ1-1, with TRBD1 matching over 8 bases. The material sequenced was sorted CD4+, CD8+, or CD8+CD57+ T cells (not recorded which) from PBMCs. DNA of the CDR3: TGTGCCAGCAGCTTAGGAGACAGGGGTTTATGGGACACTGAAGCTTTCTTT. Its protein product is CASSLGDRGLWDTEAFF.